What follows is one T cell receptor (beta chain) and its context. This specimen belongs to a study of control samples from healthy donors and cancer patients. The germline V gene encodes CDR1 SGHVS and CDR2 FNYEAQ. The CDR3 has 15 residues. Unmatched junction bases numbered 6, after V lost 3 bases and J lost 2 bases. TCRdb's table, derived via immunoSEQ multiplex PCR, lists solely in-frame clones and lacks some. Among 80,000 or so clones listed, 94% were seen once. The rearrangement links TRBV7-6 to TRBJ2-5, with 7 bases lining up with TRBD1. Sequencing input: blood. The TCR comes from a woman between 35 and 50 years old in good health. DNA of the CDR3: TGTGCCAGCAGCTTGTCGACAGGGAATCAAGAGACCCAGTACTTC. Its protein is CASSLSTGNQETQYF.